These 21 T cell receptor beta chains were all obtained from the same sample, sequenced in a study of CD8 T cells in ankylosing spondylitis. Overall study findings and caveats: One TCR beta motif, made up of 7 or 8 highly homologous variants, appeared characteristic of ankylosing spondylitis blood.

TCRdb passed the 5' RACE reads through MiXCR, listing each CDR3 protein once. The repertoire consists of some 100,000 distinct CDR3 sequences, with about 9% occurring once and the leading ten covering more than 30%. For these receptors, no antigen is known. The sequenced sample was blood, either unsorted or a sorted T cell fraction (not recorded which). These receptors originate from a male donor with ankylosing spondylitis.

The table lists this clonotype with many counts. The V and J genes are TRBV4-2 and TRBJ2-7; no reliable D call. The germline V and J ends were trimmed by 6 bases and 5 bases, with 17 bases remaining between them. Germline V gives CDR1 LGHNA, CDR2 YNFKEQ. The CDR3 runs to 14 residues. The CDR3 DNA reads TGTGCCAGCAGTTCGCTGAATTACGACCACGAGCAGTACTTC. Translating gives CASSSLNYDHEQYF.

V is TRBV23-1 and J is TRBJ2-7; TRBD1 aligns across 8 bases. TRBV23-1 is an ORF; its function is uncertain. The trim removed 4 bases at V and 2 bases at J, leaving 7 bases unmatched. The CDR3 consists of 15 residues. The CDR3 DNA reads as TGCGCCAGCAGTCTTCATACCAGGGGGCCCTACGAGCAGTACGTC. Protein: CASSLHTRGPYEQYV.

This clonotype was found a few times. The chain joins TRBV5-1 to TRBJ2-1; 10 nucleotides line up with TRBD1. The CDR3 is made up of 16 amino acids. The V and J ends lost 0 bases and 1 base, in that order; junction bases with no gene match: 1. Germline V CDR1 and CDR2: SGHRS, YFSETQ. The CDR3 here is CASSLGDRGSYNEQFF. Here the CDR3 DNA reads TGCGCCAGCAGCTTGGGGGACAGGGGTTCCTACAATGAGCAGTTCTTC.

This chain joins TRBV29-1 and TRBJ1-1; D call uncertain. Between the trimmed V and J ends, which lost 3 bases and 0 bases, there was a span of 8 bases. From germline, CDR1 is SQVTM and CDR2 ANQGSEA. This CDR3 is built from 13 residues. CDR3 sequence reads: CSVDMRLNTEAFF. CDR3 bases: TGCAGCGTTGACATGAGGTTGAACACTGAAGCTTTCTTT. The whole variable domain, filled in from reference TRBV29-1 and TRBJ1-1, reads SAVISQKPSRDICQRGTSLTIQCQVDSQVTMMFWYRQQPGQSLTLIATANQGSEATYESGFVIDKFPISRPNLTFSTLTVSNMSPEDSSIYLCSVDMRLNTEAFFGQGTRLTVV.

The chain couples TRBV29-1 to TRBJ1-2; D may be TRBD1 (5 bases). This CDR3 is 12 amino acids long. Germline CDR1 is SQVTM and CDR2 is ANQGSEA. Trimming removed 7 bases from V and 4 bases from J, with 13 bases in between. CDR3: CSAVGGGYGYTF. CDR3 sequence (DNA): TGCAGCGCGGTGGGTGGGGGCTATGGCTACACCTTC.

This clonotype was observed many times. This chain uses TRBV11-2 with TRBJ1-3; D is ambiguous. V was trimmed by 5 bases and J by 7 bases, leaving 9 bases between them. The CDR3 runs 12 residues. CDR1 is SGHAT and CDR2 is FQNNGV in the germline V gene. The CDR3 here is CASSHTENTIYF. CDR3 DNA sequence: TGTGCCAGCAGCCACACAGAGAACACCATATATTTT.

The genes are TRBV7-7 and TRBJ2-3, with D perhaps TRBD2 (5 bases). The germline V gene encodes CDR1 SSHAT and CDR2 FNYEAQ (reference sequence). This CDR3 is 15 amino acids long. V shed 5 bases and J shed 2 bases, with 14 bases lying between them. The CDR3 is CASSISGLDTDTQYF. The CDR3 nucleotides read TGTGCCAGCAGCATCTCAGGACTCGACACAGATACGCAGTATTTT.

In its sample, this clonotype was seen a few times. This chain links TRBV5-6 with TRBJ2-1; D tentatively reads TRBD1 or TRBD2 (5 bases each). Germline CDR1 is SGHDT and CDR2 is YYEEEE. The V and J ends lost 0 bases and 2 bases respectively, with 9 bases between them. This CDR3 is 15 amino acids long. DNA of the CDR3: TGTGCCAGCAGCTTGGGGGGGACCACCTACAATGAGCAGTTCTTC. As protein: CASSLGGTTYNEQFF. The full variable domain, rest sourced from reference TRBV5-6 and TRBJ2-1, is DAGVTQSPTHLIKTRGQQVTLRCSPKSGHDTVSWYQQALGQGPQFIFQYYEEEERQRGNFPDRFSGHQFPNYSSELNVNALLLGDSALYLCASSLGGTTYNEQFFGPGTRLTVL.

The gene calls are TRBV3-1 and TRBJ2-7, with D tentatively TRBD2 (7 bases). The CDR3 sequence is 15 residues long. Trimming took 5 bases from V and 0 from J, leaving 14 bases between them. The V gene's germline CDR1 is LGHDT and CDR2 YNNKEL (reference sequence). DNA for the CDR3: TGTGCCAGCAGCGCAGTGGGGGGGGCCTCCTACGAGCAGTACTTC. Translated, it gives CASSAVGGASYEQYF.

This clonotype came up many times. The chain combines TRBV12-3 or TRBV12-4 with TRBJ2-1, with 7 bases identical to TRBD2. J lost 11 bases, V lost 5 bases, and 3 bases had no gene match. The CDR3 extends over 11 amino acids. The CDR3 sequence: CASSDGRKQFF. Written as DNA, the CDR3 is TGTGCCAGCAGTGACGGGAGGAAGCAGTTCTTC.

This clonotype was counted at least ten times. The rearrangement uses TRBV20-1 and TRBJ2-2; TRBD2 might be the D (6 bases). The V end lost 5 bases, the J end lost 3 bases, and 13 bases lay between the germline ends. Germline values: CDR1 DFQATT, CDR2 SNEGSKA (reference sequence). The CDR3 runs to 14 residues. DNA for the CDR3: TGCAGTGCTTCCCCGGGGGTCGACACCGGGGAGCTGTTTTTT. Amino acids: CSASPGVDTGELFF.

This clonotype was observed at least ten times. The chain employs TRBV6-6 and TRBJ2-5; D may be TRBD1 (6 bases). Germline V CDR1 and CDR2: MNHNY, SVGAGI (reference sequence). This CDR3 spans 15 amino acids. Deletions cut 2 bases from V and 2 bases from J, with 12 bases between. CDR3 bases: TGTGCCAGCAGTTACATTGGGACACAACAAGAGACCCAGTACTTC. Its protein product is CASSYIGTQQETQYF.

The table lists this clonotype with many counts. The chain combines TRBV6-1 with TRBJ2-7; tentative D call: TRBD2 (5 bases). CDR1 is MNHNS, CDR2 SASEGT, per germline. With 6 bases removed from V and 4 bases from J, the gap between germline ends came to 13 bases. This CDR3 region has 13 residues. The CDR3 region is CASRFYGEYEQYV. The CDR3 DNA is TGTGCCAGCAGGTTTTACGGGGAGTACGAGCAGTACGTC.

There are many counts of this clonotype. The V gene is TRBV11-2, the J gene TRBJ2-3; D tentatively fits TRBD1 or TRBD2 (5 bases each). Per the germline V gene, CDR1 is SGHAT and CDR2 is FQNNGV. The CDR3 sequence is 17 residues long. Trimming cost V 5 bases and J 0 bases, with 18 bases left between them. This CDR3 is CASSPWGSVTSTDTQYF. The CDR3, as DNA: TGTGCCAGCAGCCCATGGGGGTCGGTTACTAGCACAGATACGCAGTATTTT. The whole variable domain, filled in from reference TRBV11-2 and TRBJ2-3, reads EAGVAQSPRYKIIEKRQSVAFWCNPISGHATLYWYQQILGQGPKLLIQFQNNGVVDDSQLPKDRFSAERLKGVDSTLKIQPAKLEDSAVYLCASSPWGSVTSTDTQYFGPGTRLTVL.

This clonotype was found many times. This chain links TRBV29-1 with TRBJ2-1; 7 bases are shared with TRBD2. The CDR3 runs to 16 residues. Unmatched junction bases numbered 6, after V lost 1 base and J lost 0 bases. Germline CDR1 SQVTM, CDR2 ANQGSEA. The CDR3 DNA reads TGCAGCGTTGAAGGGGCTAGCGGTAGCTCCTACAATGAGCAGTTCTTC. It encodes CSVEGASGSSYNEQFF.

This chain joins TRBV7-9 and TRBJ1-3, with D perhaps TRBD1 (5 bases). The CDR3 spans 16 residues. Trimming took off 1 base at V and 0 bases at J, with 10 bases between the two ends. Germline lookup yields CDR1 SEHNR and CDR2 FQNEAQ (reference sequence). The CDR3 here is CASSLGQGISGNTIYF. The CDR3 nucleotides read TGTGCCAGCAGCTTAGGGCAGGGAATCTCTGGAAACACCATATATTTT. The variable domain in full, completed from reference TRBV7-9 and TRBJ1-3, reads DTGVSQNPRHKITKRGQNVTFRCDPISEHNRLYWYRQTLGQGPEFLTYFQNEAQLEKSRLLSDRFSAERPKGSFSTLEIQRTEQGDSAMYLCASSLGQGISGNTIYFGEGSWLTVV.

This clonotype occurred a few times. The genes are TRBV2 and TRBJ1-1; D is unclear. Trimming took 8 bases from V and 2 from J, leaving 12 bases between them. This CDR3 contains 13 residues. Germline values: CDR1 SNHLY, CDR2 FYNNEI. The CDR3 protein is CASRVRVNTEAFF. CDR3 sequence (DNA): TGTGCCAGCCGTGTTAGGGTAAACACTGAAGCTTTCTTT. Full variable domain (outside the CDR3, taken from reference TRBV2 and TRBJ1-1): EPEVTQTPSHQVTQMGQEVILRCVPISNHLYFYWYRQILGQKVEFLVSFYNNEISEKSEIFDDQFSVERPDGSNFTLKIRSTKLEDSAMYFCASRVRVNTEAFFGQGTRLTVV.

The table lists this clonotype with a few counts. V is TRBV20-1 and J is TRBJ2-2; 9 bases fit TRBD2. The CDR3 has 15 residues. The V gene's germline CDR1 is DFQATT and CDR2 SNEGSKA (reference sequence). Trimming at V came to 2 bases and at J to 3 bases, leaving 4 bases not matched to a gene. The CDR3 sequence is CSARLAGADTGELFF. The CDR3, as DNA: TGCAGTGCTAGATTAGCGGGAGCGGACACCGGGGAGCTGTTTTTT.

This clonotype was counted many times. This chain links TRBV7-9 with TRBJ1-1, with TRBD1 matching over 9 bases. Germline V CDR1 and CDR2: SEHNR, FQNEAQ (reference sequence). The CDR3 extends over 14 amino acids. Losses at the gene ends were 6 bases for V and 5 bases for J; bases not matched to a gene: 7. The CDR3 DNA follows: TGTGCCAGCAGGGCAACAGGGGGCGCGACTGAAGCTTTCTTT. Translation: CASRATGGATEAFF.

This chain joins TRBV12-3 or TRBV12-4 and TRBJ2-1; D possibly corresponds to TRBD2 (6 bases). With 6 bases removed from V and 0 bases from J, the gap between germline ends came to 18 bases. The CDR3 has 17 amino acids. The CDR3 region has the DNA TGTGCCAGCAGCCCAGGGACTTCCCGGAGCTCCTACAATGAGCAGTTCTTC. As protein: CASSPGTSRSSYNEQFF.

The chain carries TRBV7-6 and TRBJ2-5; D unresolved. V was cut by 2 bases and J by 4 bases, with 8 bases left in between. This CDR3 comprises 13 residues. Germline lookup yields CDR1 SGHVS and CDR2 FNYEAQ. For the CDR3, the DNA is TGTGCCAGCAGCTTAAGATCGAGAGAGACCCAGTACTTC. Protein product: CASSLRSRETQYF.